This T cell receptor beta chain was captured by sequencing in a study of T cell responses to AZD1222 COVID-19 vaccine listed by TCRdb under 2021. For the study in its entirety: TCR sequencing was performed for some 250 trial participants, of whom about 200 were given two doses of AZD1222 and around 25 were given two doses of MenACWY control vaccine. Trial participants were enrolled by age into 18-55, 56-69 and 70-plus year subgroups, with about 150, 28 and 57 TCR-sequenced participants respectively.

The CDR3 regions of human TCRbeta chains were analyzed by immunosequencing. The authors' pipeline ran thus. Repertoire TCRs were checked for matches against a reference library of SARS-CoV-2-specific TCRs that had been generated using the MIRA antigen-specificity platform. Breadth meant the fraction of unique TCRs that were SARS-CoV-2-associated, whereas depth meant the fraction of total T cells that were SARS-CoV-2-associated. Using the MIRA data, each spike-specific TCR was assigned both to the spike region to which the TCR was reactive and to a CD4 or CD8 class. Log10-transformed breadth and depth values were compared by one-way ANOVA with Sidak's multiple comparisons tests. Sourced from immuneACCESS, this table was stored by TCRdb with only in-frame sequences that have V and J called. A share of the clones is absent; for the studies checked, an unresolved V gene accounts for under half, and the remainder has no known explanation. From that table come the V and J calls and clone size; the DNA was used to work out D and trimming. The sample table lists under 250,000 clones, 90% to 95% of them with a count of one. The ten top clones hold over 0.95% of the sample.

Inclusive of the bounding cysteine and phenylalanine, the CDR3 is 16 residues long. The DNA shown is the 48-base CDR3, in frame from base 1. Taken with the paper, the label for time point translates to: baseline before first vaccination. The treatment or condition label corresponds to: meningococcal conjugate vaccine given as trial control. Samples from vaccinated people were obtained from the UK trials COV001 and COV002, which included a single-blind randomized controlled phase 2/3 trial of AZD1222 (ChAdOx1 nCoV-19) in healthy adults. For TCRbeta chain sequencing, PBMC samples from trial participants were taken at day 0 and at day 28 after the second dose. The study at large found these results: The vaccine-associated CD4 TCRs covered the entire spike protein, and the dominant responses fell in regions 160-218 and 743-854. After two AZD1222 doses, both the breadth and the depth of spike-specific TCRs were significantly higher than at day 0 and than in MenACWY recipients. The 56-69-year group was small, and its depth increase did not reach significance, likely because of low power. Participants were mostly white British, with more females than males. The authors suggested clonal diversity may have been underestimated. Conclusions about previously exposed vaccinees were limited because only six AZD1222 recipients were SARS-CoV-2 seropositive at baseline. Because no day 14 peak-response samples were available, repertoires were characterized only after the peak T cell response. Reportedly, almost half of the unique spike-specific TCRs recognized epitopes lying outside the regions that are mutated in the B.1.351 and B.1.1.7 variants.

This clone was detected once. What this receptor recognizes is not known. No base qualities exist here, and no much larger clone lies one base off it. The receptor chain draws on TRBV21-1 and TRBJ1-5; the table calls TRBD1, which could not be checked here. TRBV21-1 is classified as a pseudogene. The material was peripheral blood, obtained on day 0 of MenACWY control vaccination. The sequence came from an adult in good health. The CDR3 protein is CASSRPLGQNNQPQHF. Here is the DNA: TGTGCCAGCAGCAGACCCTTAGGACAGAACAATCAGCCCCAGCATTTT.